A few counts support the clone carrying this T cell receptor beta chain. The data are from a study of blood T cell repertoires in COVID-19. Method: immunoSEQ multiplex PCR; TCRdb's copy keeps in-frame clones and lacks some. The data contain about 380,000 clones, 85% of them singletons. Germline CDR1 LNHNV, CDR2 YYDKDF (reference sequence). The V and J ends lost 0 bases and 0 bases respectively, with 6 bases between them. The CDR3 spans 16 residues. The specimen sequenced was peripheral blood. V gene TRBV15 combines with J gene TRBJ2-6, with D uncertain. This TCR was sampled from a woman in her late teens or twenties with acute or convalescent COVID-19. The CDR3 loop is CATSRDSSSGANVLTF. In DNA, the CDR3 is TGTGCCACCAGCAGAGATTCCAGCTCTGGGGCCAACGTCCTGACTTTC. Filled out from reference TRBV15 and TRBJ2-6, the complete variable domain reads DAMVIQNPRYQVTQFGKPVTLSCSQTLNHNVMYWYQQKSSQAPKLLFHYYDKDFNNEADTPDNFQSRRPNTSFCFLDIRSPGLGDTAMYLCATSRDSSSGANVLTFGAGSRLTVL.